The 6 T cell receptor beta chains listed next were all sequenced from one sample in a study of graft-versus-host responses after intestinal transplantation. No antigen is known for these receptors. Assay: immunoSEQ multiplex PCR; the TCRdb copy retains only in-frame clones and omits some. This sample yields approximately 90,000 clones, of which around 84% are seen a single time; 0.83% belongs to the top ten. The specimen was unstimulated CD4+ T cells sorted from spleen or lymph node cells, collected before intestinal transplant. Receptors originate from a human donor who received an intestinal transplant.

A few counts support this clone. The chain links TRBV29-1 to TRBJ2-1, with 9 bases matching TRBD2. The CDR3 totals 14 residues. Germline V gene data show CDR1 as SQVTM and CDR2 as ANQGSEA. After removal of 5 bases from V and 4 bases from J, the junction contained 6 bases not matched to a gene. The CDR3 protein is CSVKNSGSYNEQFF. The CDR3 nucleotides are TGCAGCGTTAAGAATAGCGGGAGTTACAATGAGCAGTTCTTC.

CDR3 DNA sequence: TGTGCCAGTAGTACGCGGACGGGGGAGAGGGGCTACACCTTC. Residues: CASSTRTGERGYTF. The chain recombines TRBV19 with TRBJ1-2; D is possibly TRBD1 (5 bases). The V and J ends lost 4 bases and 8 bases respectively, with 17 bases between them. The CDR3 is 14 amino acids. Per germline, CDR1 LNHDA and CDR2 SQIVND (reference sequence).

V and J are TRBV10-3 and TRBJ1-3, with 7 bases aligning to TRBD1. CDR3 length equals 14 residues. With V trimmed by 2 bases and J by 4 bases, 2 bases remained unmatched. Germline V lookup: CDR1 ENHRY, CDR2 SYGVKD. The CDR3: CAISEDRVGNTIYF. The CDR3 region has the DNA TGTGCCATCAGTGAGGACAGGGTAGGAAACACCATATATTTT.

The chain couples TRBV18 to TRBJ1-1; the D gene is possibly TRBD1 (5 bases). Trimming left V 1 base short and J 4 bases short, with 10 bases between. The CDR3 covers 14 residues. CDR1 and CDR2 (germline): KGHSH, LQKENI. The CDR3 DNA sequence: TGTGCCAGCTCACCACGGGGCAGCCTCACTGAAGCTTTCTTT. This sequence encodes CASSPRGSLTEAFF.

The CDR3 loop is CASSLHGTGVEQYF. The CDR3 nucleotides read TGCGCCAGCAGCCTTCACGGGACAGGGGTCGAGCAGTACTTC. The gene calls are TRBV4-1 and TRBJ2-7; 10 positions match TRBD1. In germline, CDR1 is MGHRA, CDR2 YSYEKL. V lost 4 bases, J lost 6 bases, and 6 bases stayed unmatched. CDR3 size: 14 residues.

J is TRBJ2-2 and V is TRBV5-1; 11 positions agree with TRBD1. Germline CDR1 is SGHRS and CDR2 is YFSETQ. The CDR3 spans 18 residues. Trimming at V came to 4 bases and at J to 5 bases, leaving 13 bases not matched to a gene. Here the CDR3 DNA reads TGCGCCAGCAGCCTCATGGGACAGGGGGATTGGAGGACCGGGGAGCTGTTTTTT. This translates into CASSLMGQGDWRTGELFF. Based on the CDR3 plus reference TRBV5-1 and TRBJ2-2, the full variable domain is KAGVTQTPRYLIKTRGQQVTLSCSPISGHRSVSWYQQTPGQGLQFLFEYFSETQRNKGNFPGRFSGRQFSNSRSEMNVSTLELGDSALYLCASSLMGQGDWRTGELFFGEGSRLTVL.